The clone carrying this T cell receptor (beta chain) was found a few times. The antigen remains unidentified. V was pared by 4 bases and J by 0 bases, with 3 bases of the junction left unmatched. The CDR3 has 14 amino acids. CDR1 SQVTM and CDR2 ANQGSEA come from the germline V gene. MiXCR, run by TCRdb on the reads, gives a single entry per CDR3 protein. The repertoire consists of roughly 500,000 distinct CDR3 sequences, with 15% to 20% occurring once and the leading ten covering 20% to 30%. This record belongs to a study of T cell repertoires in cytomegalovirus infection. Study in general: Public TCR beta signatures provided an indication of both CMV infection and a matching HLA type.

Broader study findings: CMV-specific HLA-C-restricted TCR beta clonotypes dominated the ex vivo response.

The chain employs TRBV29-1 and TRBJ1-1; 9 bases match TRBD1. This sequence originates from a human donor in good health (CMV status not recorded). Some clones in this sample may be carry-over from other donors' samples. Sequencing was done on a sample of CD8+ T cells from PBMCs. CDR3 nucleotide sequence: TGCAGCGTTGGTAGGACAGGGGTGAACACTGAAGCTTTCTTT. Translated, it gives CSVGRTGVNTEAFF.